This T cell receptor (beta chain) was retrieved from a study of blood T cell repertoires in COVID-19 (dated by TCRdb to 2020 to 2021). Broadly, across the study: Samples from collaborators originated in the United States, Italy and Spain and spanned both the acute and convalescent phases of COVID-19. The prospective study material was composed of cDNA or gDNA derived from T cells, B-cell-depleted T cells, or PBMCs. Subjects who had been exposed to COVID-19, were actively infected with it, or had recovered from it provided the deeply sampled blood TCRbeta repertoires that made up the dataset. The repertoires were released in a freely available public database intended as a resource for research on the immune response to SARS-CoV-2. The samples were drawn from the first 160 participants of the ongoing ImmuneRACE study and from 1,200 or so subjects provided by 6 global collaborators. Nearly every sample came with metadata listing a de-identified subject ID, COVID-19 status, age in years and sex. Where HLA class I and class II types were available, the types were taken from metadata supplied by the sample provider, not from assay-based typing.

This clone is a singleton in its sample. The antigen it binds to is not known. Base quality data are lacking; no much larger clone is found one base away. The germline V gene specifies MDHEN as CDR1 and SYDVKM as CDR2. V is trimmed back by 3 bases and J by 4 bases, and the junction contains 9 bases that no gene match accounts for. Reading from cysteine to phenylalanine, the CDR3 counts 18 amino acids. The read is trimmed to its CDR3 DNA, 54 bases read in frame from base 1. The collaborating institutions used their own protocols to collect whole blood in K2EDTA tubes. Collaborator samples were shipped for TCRbeta analysis as frozen whole blood, isolated PBMCs, or DNA extracted from either sample type. On the study overall, not on this receptor specifically: The quantity of clinical and demographic metadata differed by source and by participant and was supplied without curation.

TCRbeta CDR3 regions were amplified from genomic DNA by means of the immunoSEQ Assay, a bias-controlled multiplex PCR. Processing in the source paper ran as follows. Within the assay, amplification of reference gene primers was used to estimate how many nucleated cells each sample contained. Sequence reads were collapsed and filtered to measure the absolute abundance of every unique TCRbeta CDR3 rearrangement. For each sample, productive Simpson clonality was calculated as the square root of Simpson's diversity index across productive rearrangements. TCRdb retrieved this table from immuneACCESS and kept in-frame rearrangements only. Not all clones are present; in checked studies, unresolved V genes account for under half, and no reason is known for the remainder. Clone size and the V and J calls come from that table; the DNA yielded D and trimming. Here the sample has about 27,000 clones; roughly 88% occur a single time. The ten largest clones take up roughly 8% of the sample.

The sequence derives from a woman in her forties or fifties with active COVID-19. Material for sequencing was peripheral blood. The V and J genes are TRBV28 and TRBJ2-3, and TRBD2 aligns with 14 junction nucleotides. DNA sequence: TGTGCCAGCAGTTTGGGGGGGGAGGGACTAGCGGGAGCAGATACGCAGTATTTT. The resulting protein is CASSLGGEGLAGADTQYF.